This T cell receptor beta chain was sequenced for a study of CD8 T cells in ankylosing spondylitis. This CDR3 region has 10 residues. CDR1 and CDR2 from the germline V gene are SQVTM and ANQGSEA. Findings of the study overall: In reactive arthritis synovial fluid and blood, some motif variants had been reported before. The study identified a TCR beta motif of roughly eight highly homologous variants that appeared characteristic of ankylosing spondylitis blood.

Generation of TCR beta libraries employed quantitative 5'-RACE incorporating molecular barcodes. MiXCR, applied by TCRdb to the 5' RACE reads, yields one record per CDR3 protein. The table lists hundreds of thousands of distinct CDR3 sequences, about 10% of them singletons. This clonotype was seen repeatedly, ten times or more. Its antigen is unidentified. This chain uses TRBV29-1 with TRBJ2-1; the D gene is possibly TRBD2 (5 bases). The sample taken for sequencing was blood, either unsorted or a sorted T cell fraction (not recorded which). This clonotype was obtained from a male donor with ankylosing spondylitis. The CDR3 protein is CQPGYNEQFF. In DNA, the CDR3 is TGCCAACCGGGGTACAATGAGCAGTTCTTC.